This T cell receptor (beta chain) was captured by sequencing in a study of blood T cell repertoires in COVID-19. TCRdb's table, derived via immunoSEQ multiplex PCR, lists solely in-frame clones and lacks some. Of roughly 38,000 clones listed, under 90% were seen once; the top ten hold roughly an eighth. Germline CDR1 SEHNR, CDR2 FQNEAQ (reference sequence). The CDR3 runs to 14 residues. V lost 7 bases and J lost 0, with 9 bases in between. The chain has TRBV7-9 and TRBJ2-2, with D possibly TRBD2 on 5 matching bases. What was sequenced was peripheral blood. The receptor comes from a man aged 65 to 79 with acute or convalescent COVID-19. The DNA of the CDR3 is TGTGCCAGCAAAAGAGCGGCGAACACCGGGGAGCTGTTTTTT. This sequence encodes CASKRAANTGELFF.